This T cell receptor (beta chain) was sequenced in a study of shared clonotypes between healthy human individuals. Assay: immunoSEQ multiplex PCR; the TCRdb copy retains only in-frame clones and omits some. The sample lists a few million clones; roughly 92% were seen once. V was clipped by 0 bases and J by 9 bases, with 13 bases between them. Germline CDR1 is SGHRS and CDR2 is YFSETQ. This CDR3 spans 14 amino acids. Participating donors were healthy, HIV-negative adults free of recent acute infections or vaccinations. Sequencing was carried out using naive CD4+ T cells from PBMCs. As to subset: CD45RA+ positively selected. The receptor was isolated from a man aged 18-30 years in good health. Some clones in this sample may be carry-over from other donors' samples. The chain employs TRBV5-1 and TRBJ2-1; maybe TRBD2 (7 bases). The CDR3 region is CASSLAAGAGEQFF. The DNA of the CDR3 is TGCGCCAGCAGCTTGGCGGCGGGGGCCGGTGAGCAGTTCTTC.